This T cell receptor beta chain came from a study of CD8 T cells in ankylosing spondylitis. There are a few counts of this clonotype. Its matching antigen is unknown. Trimming stripped 3 bases from V and 3 bases from J, with 13 bases between. In germline, CDR1 is DFQATT, CDR2 SNEGSKA (reference sequence). The CDR3 contains 14 residues. Quantitative molecular-barcoded 5'-RACE generated the TCR beta libraries. TCRdb reprocessed the 5' RACE reads via MiXCR and lists one record per CDR3 protein. The sample contains under 450,000 distinct CDR3 sequences, approximately 17% of which appear only once. General study points: Some motif variants had been reported before (in reactive arthritis synovial fluid and blood). A motif of fewer than ten highly homologous TCR beta variants was seen as apparently characteristic of ankylosing spondylitis blood. Disease-linked clones were CD8+ and relatively rare in peripheral blood. Disease-linked clones were reportedly significantly enriched in matched ankylosing spondylitis synovial fluid.

What was sequenced was blood, either unsorted or a sorted T cell fraction (not recorded which). This sequence originates from a male donor with ankylosing spondylitis. The V call is TRBV20-1, the J call TRBJ2-3; D is possibly TRBD1 (6 bases). CDR3 residues: CSASGGAQTDTQYF. CDR3 in DNA: TGCAGTGCTAGTGGGGGCGCCCAGACAGATACGCAGTATTTT.